The 20 T cell receptor beta chains listed next were all sequenced from one sample in a study of spatial heterogeneity in lung cancer (dated by TCRdb to between 2019 and 2020). The time point label here, explained by the study, means: sample taken at primary tumor resection. TCR sequencing used whole RNA extracted from tumor and nontumor lung tissue, or from cryopreserved PBMC samples, without cell sorting. The library was made by 5' RACE. Sequenced on a NextSeq 500. The public reads were reanalyzed by TCRdb: fastp trimming at Q25, MiXCR alignment, in-frame beta chains only. Rows are unified per CDR3 protein, each entry keeping the most common DNA and genes. Across this sample there are some 10,000 distinct CDR3 sequences, with over 15% seen only once. The ten largest clones take up 45% to 60% of the sample. Sequenced material: PBMCs, taken at surgery. The receptors here all came from a male donor with early-stage non-small cell lung cancer.

This clonotype came up many times. The chain carries TRBV10-1 and TRBJ2-2; D ambiguous. The CDR3 is made up of 13 amino acids. Germline V gives CDR1 WNHNN, CDR2 SYGVQD (reference sequence). Trimming cost V 6 bases and J 1 base, with 6 bases left between them. CDR3 sequence reads: CASRAVNTGELFF. The DNA of the CDR3 is TGCGCCAGCAGAGCTGTGAACACCGGGGAGCTGTTTTTT.

This clonotype was recorded a few times. This chain uses TRBV19 with TRBJ2-3, with 7 bases matching TRBD2. Germline V gives CDR1 LNHDA, CDR2 SQIVND (reference sequence). J was trimmed by 1 base and V by 6 bases; bases with no gene match: 4. CDR3 length: 14 residues. Here the CDR3 reads CASSGRPRTDTQYF. The CDR3 nucleotides are TGTGCCAGTAGCGGGAGGCCCCGCACAGATACGCAGTATTTT.

This clonotype was counted between two and nine times. This sequence joins TRBV5-1 and TRBJ2-2; D might be TRBD2 (7 bases). V lost 5 bases to trimming and J lost 0 bases, with 14 bases between them. The CDR3 loop spans 16 amino acids. CDR1 and CDR2 from the germline V gene are SGHRS and YFSETQ. DNA for the CDR3: TGCGCCAGCAGTTCCGGGGGGCTTCCGAACACCGGGGAGCTGTTTTTT. Translated, it gives CASSSGGLPNTGELFF. The full variable domain, rest sourced from reference TRBV5-1 and TRBJ2-2, is KAGVTQTPRYLIKTRGQQVTLSCSPISGHRSVSWYQQTPGQGLQFLFEYFSETQRNKGNFPGRFSGRQFSNSRSEMNVSTLELGDSALYLCASSSGGLPNTGELFFGEGSRLTVL.

CDR3 DNA: TGTGCCAGCAAATTGGGCAGGACCTCTGGAAACACCATATATTTT. It yields the protein CASKLGRTSGNTIYF. The chain joins TRBV6-1 to TRBJ1-3, with no clear D. Germline CDR1 and CDR2: MNHNS and SASEGT. The CDR3 contains 15 residues. V lost 7 bases to trimming and J lost 0 bases, with 13 bases between them.

Relative to its sample, this clonotype is medium-sized (0.01 to 0.1%). The chain joins TRBV14 to TRBJ2-2; 11 bases are shared with TRBD2. Looked up from germline, CDR1 is SGHDN and CDR2 is FVKESK. This CDR3 has 15 residues. Trimming took 6 bases from V and 4 from J; bases not matched to a gene: 4. CDR3 sequence (DNA): TGTGCCAGCAGGCCTCTAGCGGGAGGCACCGGGGAGCTGTTTTTT. This sequence encodes CASRPLAGGTGELFF.

This rearrangement joins TRBV24-1 to TRBJ1-5; D is undetermined. Germline values: CDR1 KGHDR, CDR2 SFDVKD. The CDR3 contains 13 residues. Trimming left V 0 bases short and J 3 bases short, with 2 bases between. CDR3 coding DNA: TGTGCCACCAGTGATTTGGACAATCAGCCCCAGCATTTT. Its translation: CATSDLDNQPQHF.

This clonotype was seen only a few times. This chain joins TRBV18 and TRBJ1-4, with TRBD1 as a possible D gene (6 bases). In germline, CDR1 is KGHSH, CDR2 LQKENI. Trimming took 4 bases from V and 4 from J, leaving 16 bases between them. This CDR3 is 16 amino acids long. CDR3 region: CASSRNGRGNNEKLFF. The CDR3, as DNA: TGTGCCAGCTCACGAAACGGAAGGGGGAATAATGAAAAACTGTTTTTT.

Only a few counts were recorded for this clonotype. The chain recombines TRBV27 with TRBJ2-1; D perhaps matches TRBD1 (6 bases). This CDR3 is 15 amino acids long. V lost 2 bases to trimming and J lost 4 bases, with 12 bases between them. Germline V gene lookup returns CDR1 MNHEY and CDR2 SMNVEV (reference sequence). CDR3 sequence: CASSLLGAGYNEQFF. The CDR3 DNA is TGTGCCAGCAGTTTACTGGGGGCCGGGTACAATGAGCAGTTCTTC.

Ten or more counts support this clonotype. The J gene is TRBJ1-1, the V gene TRBV7-8; 8 nucleotides line up with TRBD1. CDR1 and CDR2 (germline): SGHVS, FQNEAQ. Trimming removed 5 bases from V and 5 bases from J; junction bases left unmatched: 7. The CDR3 loop spans 14 amino acids. The CDR3 region has the DNA TGTGCCAGCAGCAGGACAGGGAGTCAAACTGAAGCTTTCTTT. Translating it yields CASSRTGSQTEAFF.

This clonotype was counted at least ten times. The chain is built from TRBV29-1 and TRBJ1-4; tentatively, D is TRBD1 (5 bases). The CDR3 consists of 13 residues. The V end lost 6 bases, the J end lost 5 bases, and 13 bases lay between the germline ends. Germline values: CDR1 SQVTM, CDR2 ANQGSEA. The CDR3 sequence: CSVRGARNEKLFF. The CDR3 bases are TGCAGCGTCCGAGGGGCACGAAATGAAAAACTGTTTTTT.

J is TRBJ2-7 and V is TRBV4-2; 12 bases agree with TRBD2. This CDR3 is built from 14 residues. The V gene's germline CDR1 is LGHNA and CDR2 YNFKEQ. J was trimmed by 7 bases and V by 1 base; bases with no gene match: 2. The CDR3 sequence is CASSQASGRGEQYF. The CDR3 DNA reads TGTGCCAGCAGCCAAGCTAGCGGGAGGGGTGAGCAGTACTTC.

In this sample, this clonotype turned up a few times. The chain has TRBV5-5 and TRBJ2-2; no firm D call. The germline CDR1 and CDR2 sequences are SGHKS and YYEKEE (reference sequence). The CDR3 spans 14 residues. The V end was cut by 1 base, the J end by 2 bases, with 6 bases between. CDR3 sequence reads: CASSLWLNTGELFF. The CDR3 DNA is TGTGCCAGCAGCTTGTGGCTTAACACCGGGGAGCTGTTTTTT.

The V and J genes are TRBV29-1 and TRBJ2-3; no clear D gene. Germline CDR1 reads SQVTM; CDR2 reads ANQGSEA. This CDR3 contains 13 residues. The V gene lost 0 bases and the J gene lost 5 bases, with 9 bases spanning the gap. CDR3 coding DNA: TGCAGCGTTGAAGAAATCGAGCGAGATACGCAGTATTTT. It specifies CSVEEIERDTQYF.

This clonotype was picked up many times. The chain is built from TRBV5-6 and TRBJ1-1; D not certain. Germline V gene lookup returns CDR1 SGHDT and CDR2 YYEEEE. The CDR3 has 13 residues. The germline V and J ends were trimmed by 4 bases and 6 bases, with 13 bases remaining between them. The DNA of the CDR3 is TGTGCCAGCAGCCAGGTTGGGATATCTGAAGCTTTCTTT. It encodes CASSQVGISEAFF.

The gene calls are TRBV2 and TRBJ2-3; 9 nucleotides agree with TRBD2. Per the germline V gene, CDR1 is SNHLY and CDR2 is FYNNEI. CDR3 length: 15 amino acids. Trimming cost V 10 bases and J 1 base; bases outside gene matches: 9. CDR3 nucleotides: TGTGCCATCCTATTAGCGGGAGTGGGCACAGATACGCAGTATTTT. Its translation is CAILLAGVGTDTQYF.

This clonotype was detected only a few times. The chain is built from TRBV20-1 and TRBJ2-7; 8 nucleotides line up with TRBD1. The germline gives CDR1 DFQATT, CDR2 SNEGSKA (reference sequence). CDR3 size: 14 residues. J lost 3 bases, V lost 5 bases, and 9 bases had no gene match. The CDR3 sequence: CSALWTGKFYEQYF. The DNA for the CDR3 is TGCAGTGCTCTCTGGACAGGGAAATTCTACGAGCAGTACTTC.

This clonotype was counted at least ten times. The rearrangement links TRBV25-1 to TRBJ2-7; possibly TRBD2 for D (6 bases). Per the germline V gene, CDR1 is MGHDK and CDR2 is SYGVNS. The CDR3 spans 13 residues. V lost 4 bases and J 2 bases, leaving 9 bases between the germline ends. The CDR3 DNA reads as TGTGCCAGCAGTGGAGGAGGGACCTACGAGCAGTACTTC. It is translated as CASSGGGTYEQYF.

This clonotype was counted many times. V and J are TRBV14 and TRBJ2-7; D is perhaps TRBD1 (5 bases). The germline gives CDR1 SGHDN, CDR2 FVKESK. The V gene lost 0 bases and the J gene lost 7 bases, with 10 bases spanning the gap. CDR3 size: 13 residues. The CDR3 coding sequence is TGTGCCAGCAGCCAAGATCGCCAGGGAGAGCAGTACTTC. Residues: CASSQDRQGEQYF. Combining the CDR3 with reference TRBV14 and TRBJ2-7 gives the whole variable domain EAGVTQFPSHSVIEKGQTVTLRCDPISGHDNLYWYRRVMGKEIKFLLHFVKESKQDESGMPNNRFLAERTGGTYSTLKVQPAELEDSGVYFCASSQDRQGEQYFGPGTRLTVT.

The sample holds many counts of this clonotype. This chain links TRBV2 with TRBJ2-1, with 11 bases fitting TRBD2. V was pared by 3 bases and J by 10 bases, with 11 bases of the junction left unmatched. Germline assignment: CDR1 SNHLY and CDR2 FYNNEI. This CDR3 has 16 residues. The CDR3, as DNA: TGTGCCAGCAGTGATATTCCTAGCGGGAGGACAGGGGAGCAGTTCTTC. It specifies CASSDIPSGRTGEQFF.

This chain links TRBV7-9 with TRBJ1-1; D ambiguous. The CDR3 sequence is 11 residues long. The ends were cut back, 1 base at V and 6 bases at J, with 3 bases in the middle. Germline CDR1 is SEHNR and CDR2 is FQNEAQ (reference sequence). The CDR3 spells CASSLVPEAFF. The CDR3 region has the DNA TGTGCCAGCAGCTTAGTCCCTGAAGCTTTCTTT.